Given below is one TCR beta chain in context. There are 12 residues in the CDR3. V dropped 9 bases and J dropped 4 bases, with 13 bases sitting between them. Germline CDR1 and CDR2: SGHNT and YYREEE (reference sequence). These data originate in a study of PD-1 and CTLA-4 blockade in melanoma. The protocol was immunoSEQ multiplex PCR, while the TCRdb copy is restricted to in-frame clones and leaves out a portion. The sample includes about 31,000 clones, approximately 90% of them seen just once. J is TRBJ1-2 and V is TRBV5-4; D ambiguous. The TCR sequence derives from a human donor with melanoma. The material was CD8+ T cells from peripheral blood, obtained from a patient given anti-PD-1 treatment. The CDR3 here is CATRAASYGYTF. DNA of the CDR3: TGTGCCACTAGGGCCGCTAGCTATGGCTACACCTTC.